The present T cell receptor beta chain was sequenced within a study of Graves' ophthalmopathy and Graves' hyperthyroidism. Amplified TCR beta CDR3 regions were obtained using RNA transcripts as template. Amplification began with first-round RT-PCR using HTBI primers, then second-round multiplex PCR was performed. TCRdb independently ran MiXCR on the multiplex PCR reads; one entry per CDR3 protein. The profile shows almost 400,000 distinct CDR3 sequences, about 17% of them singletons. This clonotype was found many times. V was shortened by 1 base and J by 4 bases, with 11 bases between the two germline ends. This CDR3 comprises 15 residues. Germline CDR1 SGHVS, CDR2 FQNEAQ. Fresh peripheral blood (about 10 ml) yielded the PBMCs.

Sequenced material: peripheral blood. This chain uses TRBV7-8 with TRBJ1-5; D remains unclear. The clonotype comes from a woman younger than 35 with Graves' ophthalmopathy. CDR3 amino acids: CASSLGRGRNQPQHF. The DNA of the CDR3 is TGTGCCAGCAGCTTAGGACGAGGGAGAAATCAGCCCCAGCATTTT. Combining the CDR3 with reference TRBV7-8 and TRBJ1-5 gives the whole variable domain GAGVSQSPRYKVAKRGQDVALRCDPISGHVSLFWYQQALGQGPEFLTYFQNEAQLDKSGLPSDRFFAERPEGSVSTLKIQRTQQEDSAVYLCASSLGRGRNQPQHFGDGTRLSIL.